This record concerns one T cell receptor beta chain sequence. The CDR3 runs to 17 residues. Per the germline V gene, CDR1 is SGHRS and CDR2 is YFSETQ. Trimming removed 2 bases from V and 4 bases from J; junction bases left unmatched: 6. Sequencing was performed with immunoSEQ multiplex PCR; in TCRdb, only in-frame clones are kept and a portion is missing. The data show tens of thousands of clones, with roughly 90% seen just once and roughly 20% held by the top ten. The data derive from a study of control samples from healthy donors and cancer patients. The receptor's source is a woman aged 40-49 years with head and neck cancer. The sequencing input was PBMCs. The chain has TRBV5-1 and TRBJ2-5, with 15 bases identical to TRBD2. The CDR3 nucleotides are TGCGCCAGCAGCTTTGGGCCGGGACTAGCGGGAGGAGAGACCCAGTACTTC. Its protein is CASSFGPGLAGGETQYF.